These 30 T cell receptor beta chains came from one sample sequenced in a study of blood T cell repertoires in COVID-19. Assay: immunoSEQ multiplex PCR; the TCRdb copy retains only in-frame clones and omits some. The sample includes some 170,000 clones, approximately 80% seen only once; the top ten take 6% to 7%. Source material: peripheral blood. Every receptor here comes from a woman aged 40 to 50 with COVID-19, enrolled during active disease.

This clone was seen repeatedly, ten times or more. The J gene is TRBJ2-2, the V gene TRBV3-1 (or the pseudogene TRBV3-2), with 8 bases aligning to TRBD1. Germline V gene sequence: CDR1 LGHDT, CDR2 YNNKEL (reference sequence). The junction had 6 bases not matched to a gene; V was cut back by 4 bases and J by 5 bases. The CDR3 spans 15 residues. The CDR3 reads CASSPRGRGTGELFF. Written as DNA, the CDR3 is TGTGCCAGCAGCCCCAGGGGGCGCGGGACCGGGGAGCTGTTTTTT.

The chain carries TRBV6-5 and TRBJ1-5; D gene uncertain. Germline V CDR1 and CDR2: MNHEY, SVGAGI. V was cut by 0 bases and J by 8 bases, with 8 bases left in between. The CDR3 runs 13 residues. The CDR3, as DNA: TGTGCCAGCAGTTACTCGGGGAGCGAGCCCCAGCATTTT. Translated, it gives CASSYSGSEPQHF.

The chain is built from TRBV7-8 and TRBJ2-7; 10 bases map to TRBD2. Germline lookup yields CDR1 SGHVS and CDR2 FQNEAQ. J lost 10 bases, V lost 3 bases, and 6 bases had no gene match. This CDR3 is 13 amino acids long. The DNA for the CDR3 is TGTGCCAGCAGCTTGCATCTAGCGGGGGCCCAGTACTTC. As protein: CASSLHLAGAQYF. Full variable domain (remainder filled in from reference TRBV7-8 and TRBJ2-7): GAGVSQSPRYKVAKRGQDVALRCDPISGHVSLFWYQQALGQGPEFLTYFQNEAQLDKSGLPSDRFFAERPEGSVSTLKIQRTQQEDSAVYLCASSLHLAGAQYFGPGTRLTVT.

The chain uses TRBV9 and TRBJ2-3; D unresolved. Germline CDR1 SGDLS, CDR2 YYNGEE. Trimming shortened V by 0 bases and J by 1 base, and 9 bases separated the two germline ends. CDR3 size: 15 residues. The DNA of the CDR3 is TGTGCCAGCAGCGTAGCTAAGACACGCACAGATACGCAGTATTTT. Protein: CASSVAKTRTDTQYF.

The V call is TRBV11-2, the J call TRBJ1-3; tentatively, D is TRBD1 (5 bases). V was clipped by 0 bases and J by 0 bases, with 12 bases between them. CDR1 SGHAT and CDR2 FQNNGV come from the germline V gene. The CDR3 spans 17 residues. DNA of the CDR3: TGTGCCAGCAGCTTAGACGGACACTTTAACTCTGGAAACACCATATATTTT. Residues: CASSLDGHFNSGNTIYF.

As DNA, the CDR3 is TGTGCCAGCAGCTTACCGGGTGAACCCCTCCACTTT. This gives the protein CASSLPGEPLHF. The genes are TRBV7-6 and TRBJ1-6, with D uncertain. This CDR3 comprises 12 residues. The V end was cut by 2 bases, the J end by 12 bases, with 8 bases between. Germline CDR1 is SGHVS and CDR2 is FNYEAQ.

The chain combines TRBV14 with TRBJ2-1; D possibly corresponds to TRBD2 (6 bases). The CDR3 extends over 17 amino acids. Germline V gene lookup returns CDR1 SGHDN and CDR2 FVKESK. The ends were cut back, 3 bases at V and 0 bases at J, with 15 bases in the middle. The CDR3 DNA sequence: TGTGCCAGCAGCCATTTACCGGGACTGAGCTCCTACAATGAGCAGTTCTTC. It specifies CASSHLPGLSSYNEQFF.

The rearrangement joins TRBV19 to TRBJ2-7, with D maybe TRBD2 (5 bases). The V end lost 5 bases, the J end lost 0 bases, and 14 bases lay between the germline ends. From germline, CDR1 is LNHDA and CDR2 SQIVND (reference sequence). The CDR3 is 15 amino acids. CDR3: CASSPLSGSSYEQYF. In nucleotides, the CDR3 is TGTGCCAGTAGTCCACTGTCGGGGAGCTCCTACGAGCAGTACTTC. The whole variable domain, filled in from reference TRBV19 and TRBJ2-7, reads DGGITQSPKYLFRKEGQNVTLSCEQNLNHDAMYWYRQDPGQGLRLIYYSQIVNDFQKGDIAEGYSVSREKKESFPLTVTSAQKNPTAFYLCASSPLSGSSYEQYFGPGTRLTVT.

This clone showed up just a few times. The J gene is TRBJ1-2, the V gene TRBV4-1; D perhaps matches TRBD1 (5 bases). V lost 4 bases and J lost 5, with 8 bases in between. This CDR3 contains 12 residues. Germline loops: CDR1 MGHRA, CDR2 YSYEKL. The CDR3 reads CASSLGGYGYTF. In DNA form, the CDR3 reads TGCGCCAGCAGCCTCGGGGGATATGGCTACACCTTC.

The J gene is TRBJ1-5, the V gene TRBV24-1; no clear D gene. Trimming pared 5 bases from V and 1 base from J, leaving 11 bases between. CDR3 length equals 15 residues. In germline, CDR1 is KGHDR, CDR2 SFDVKD. In DNA form, the CDR3 reads TGTGCCACCAGTGCGCGAGAGGGCAGCAATCAGCCCCAGCATTTT. Translating gives CATSAREGSNQPQHF.

Notes on this clone: The same CDR3 also results from other DNA sequences found in this sample. The chain links TRBV24-1 to TRBJ2-3; possible D gene TRBD1, 5 bases. The CDR3 is made up of 11 amino acids. The V and J ends lost 10 bases and 2 bases respectively, with 6 bases between them. Germline CDR1 is KGHDR and CDR2 is SFDVKD. This CDR3 reads CATGATDTQYF. CDR3 bases: TGTGCCACAGGGGCCACAGATACGCAGTATTTT.

The CDR3 DNA is TGTGCCAGCAGCTTGGGGACAGGGCGGACAGATACGCAGTATTTT. This encodes CASSLGTGRTDTQYF. V and J are TRBV7-3 and TRBJ2-3, with 9 positions matching TRBD1. Trimming took 3 bases from V and 3 from J; bases not matched to a gene: 4. CDR3 length: 15 residues. Germline CDR1 and CDR2: SGHTA and FQGTGA.

This clone was counted once. The chain joins TRBV4-1 to TRBJ2-7, with 11 bases lining up with TRBD1. Germline V gives CDR1 MGHRA, CDR2 YSYEKL. With V trimmed by 4 bases and J by 5 bases, 7 bases remained unmatched. This CDR3 is 15 amino acids long. The CDR3 protein is CASSRGGTGGHEQYF. For the CDR3, the DNA is TGCGCCAGCAGCCGGGGAGGGACAGGGGGTCACGAGCAGTACTTC.

The chain employs TRBV7-8 and TRBJ1-5; D is undetermined. Looked up from germline, CDR1 is SGHVS and CDR2 is FQNEAQ. Trimming pared 2 bases from V and 8 bases from J, leaving 10 bases between. The CDR3 runs to 13 residues. The CDR3 bases are TGTGCCAGCAGCTTAAGCGGGGTTGAGCCCCAGCATTTT. Its translation is CASSLSGVEPQHF. Full variable domain (outside the CDR3, taken from reference TRBV7-8 and TRBJ1-5): GAGVSQSPRYKVAKRGQDVALRCDPISGHVSLFWYQQALGQGPEFLTYFQNEAQLDKSGLPSDRFFAERPEGSVSTLKIQRTQQEDSAVYLCASSLSGVEPQHFGDGTRLSIL.

In its sample, this clone was seen a few times. The chain joins TRBV2 to TRBJ2-1, with D possibly TRBD1 on 8 matching bases. Trimming pared 8 bases from V and 9 bases from J, leaving 29 bases between. This CDR3 is 17 amino acids long. Germline values: CDR1 SNHLY, CDR2 FYNNEI. The CDR3 protein is CASSDPAGAQGGGEQFF. The CDR3 nucleotides are TGTGCCAGCTCGGATCCGGCGGGGGCACAGGGGGGTGGTGAGCAGTTCTTC.

The chain links TRBV12-3 or TRBV12-4 to TRBJ1-1; D is ambiguous. The V end lost 7 bases, the J end lost 1 base, and 7 bases lay between the germline ends. The CDR3 sequence is 12 residues long. CDR3 nucleotides: TGTGCCAGCAACCTGCGGAACACTGAAGCTTTCTTT. It codes for CASNLRNTEAFF.

This rearrangement joins TRBV14 to TRBJ1-3; D is uncertain. The CDR3 totals 13 residues. Germline CDR1 SGHDN, CDR2 FVKESK. The ends were cut back, 1 base at V and 4 bases at J, with 5 bases in the middle. CDR3 sequence (DNA): TGTGCCAGCAGCCAAGTCAGGGGAAACACCATATATTTT. Residues: CASSQVRGNTIYF.

The table lists this clone with a few counts. The chain is built from TRBV4-1 and TRBJ2-7; D unclear. The germline V gene encodes CDR1 MGHRA and CDR2 YSYEKL. This CDR3 spans 16 amino acids. Between the trimmed V and J ends, which lost 1 base and 0 bases, there was a span of 13 bases. Here the CDR3 DNA reads TGCGCCAGCAGCCAAGCGGTTGGGTACAGCTCCTACGAGCAGTACTTC. Its protein product is CASSQAVGYSSYEQYF.

The genes are TRBV24-1 and TRBJ2-1; TRBD2 matches at 13 bases. J lost 7 bases, V lost 4 bases, and 6 bases had no gene match. CDR1 KGHDR and CDR2 SFDVKD come from the germline V gene. The CDR3 extends over 16 amino acids. CDR3 sequence: CATSDPTSGGLNEQFF. DNA of the CDR3: TGTGCCACCAGTGACCCGACTAGCGGGGGGCTGAATGAGCAGTTCTTC.

V gene TRBV19 combines with J gene TRBJ2-5; D perhaps matches TRBD2 (6 bases). The CDR3 sequence is 14 residues long. Germline-derived CDR1 and CDR2 are LNHDA and SQIVND (reference sequence). Trimming stripped 5 bases from V and 4 bases from J, with 14 bases between. CDR3 residues: CASSGRVGGETQYF. CDR3 bases: TGTGCCAGTAGTGGCAGGGTGGGAGGAGAGACCCAGTACTTC. The variable domain in full, with the rest retrieved from reference TRBV19 and TRBJ2-5, is DGGITQSPKYLFRKEGQNVTLSCEQNLNHDAMYWYRQDPGQGLRLIYYSQIVNDFQKGDIAEGYSVSREKKESFPLTVTSAQKNPTAFYLCASSGRVGGETQYFGPGTRLLVL.

The chain has TRBV6-5 and TRBJ1-5; no definite D call. Germline values: CDR1 MNHEY, CDR2 SVGAGI. Trimming stripped 6 bases from V and 0 bases from J, with 12 bases between. This CDR3 contains 15 residues. The CDR3 DNA reads as TGTGCCAGCAGATCCCTCGGGAATAGCAATCAGCCCCAGCATTTT. As protein: CASRSLGNSNQPQHF.

V and J are TRBV27 and TRBJ2-2; 8 bases agree with TRBD2. Trimming took 7 bases from V and 4 from J; bases not matched to a gene: 14. Germline V gene lookup returns CDR1 MNHEY and CDR2 SMNVEV (reference sequence). CDR3 size: 17 residues. CDR3: CASTLMTSGRRTGELFF. The CDR3 DNA reads TGTGCCAGCACCCTGATGACGAGCGGGAGACGCACCGGGGAGCTGTTTTTT.

The V gene is TRBV2, the J gene TRBJ2-7; D perhaps matches TRBD2 (5 bases). This CDR3 has 14 amino acids. V was trimmed by 3 bases and J by 0 bases, leaving 9 bases between them. Germline CDR1 is SNHLY and CDR2 is FYNNEI. CDR3 DNA sequence: TGTGCCAGCAGTGAGCCGGGGATCTCCTACGAGCAGTACTTC. The encoded protein is CASSEPGISYEQYF. Filled out from reference TRBV2 and TRBJ2-7, the complete variable domain reads EPEVTQTPSHQVTQMGQEVILRCVPISNHLYFYWYRQILGQKVEFLVSFYNNEISEKSEIFDDQFSVERPDGSNFTLKIRSTKLEDSAMYFCASSEPGISYEQYFGPGTRLTVT.

This chain links TRBV21-1 with TRBJ1-6; the DNA was not compared with TRBD1, the D call given in the table. TRBV21-1 is deemed a pseudogene. There are 21 residues in the CDR3. The CDR3 spells CASSKEKGQPIPSSYNSPLHF. The CDR3, as DNA: TGTGCCAGCAGCAAAGAAAAGGGGCAACCGATCCCAAGCTCCTATAATTCACCCCTCCACTTT.

The chain joins TRBV5-1 to TRBJ1-2; 8 bases line up with TRBD1. The CDR3 contains 14 residues. The V segment lost 6 bases and the J segment 7 bases; nucleotides outside the gene matches: 11. The V gene's germline CDR1 is SGHRS and CDR2 YFSETQ. For the CDR3, the DNA is TGCGCCAGCACCGAACAGGACAGGGTGGGTGGCTACACCTTC. It specifies CASTEQDRVGGYTF.

There are many counts of this clone. The V gene is TRBV2, the J gene TRBJ2-7, with 7 bases that match TRBD2. This CDR3 is 13 amino acids long. Germline V lookup: CDR1 SNHLY, CDR2 FYNNEI. With 11 bases clipped from V and 5 bases from J, the junction kept 12 bases outside the gene matches. The chain's CDR3 is CALQPSGADEQYF. The CDR3 DNA reads TGTGCCCTCCAGCCAAGCGGGGCGGACGAGCAGTACTTC.

The chain joins TRBV10-3 to TRBJ2-7, with 10 nucleotides matching TRBD2. With 5 bases clipped from V and 3 bases from J, the junction kept 4 bases outside the gene matches. CDR3 length: 14 residues. Germline-derived CDR1 and CDR2 are ENHRY and SYGVKD. CDR3 sequence reads: CAISISGGDYEQYF. DNA of the CDR3: TGTGCCATCAGTATCAGCGGGGGGGACTACGAGCAGTACTTC.

In this sample, this clone turned up a few times. The chain has TRBV3-1 (or the pseudogene TRBV3-2) and TRBJ1-1, with 8 bases identical to TRBD1. Per the germline V gene, CDR1 is LGHDT and CDR2 is YNNKEL (reference sequence). The length of the CDR3 is 15 residues. The junction had 9 bases not matched to a gene; V was cut back by 8 bases and J by 1 base. The CDR3 DNA sequence: TGTGCCAGCGAGATAGCCGGGACAGGGAACACTGAAGCTTTCTTT. This codes for CASEIAGTGNTEAFF.

The genes are TRBV5-1 and TRBJ2-7, with unresolved D. The CDR3 length is 12 residues. The V end lost 4 bases, the J end lost 12 bases, and 17 bases lay between the germline ends. CDR1 is SGHRS, CDR2 YFSETQ, per germline. CDR3: CASSRDSSTRYF. The CDR3 bases are TGCGCCAGCAGCCGAGACTCGTCAACGAGGTACTTC.

The rearrangement links TRBV27 to TRBJ1-1; no definite D call. CDR1 and CDR2 from the germline V gene are MNHEY and SMNVEV (reference sequence). The CDR3 contains 13 residues. V dropped 7 bases and J dropped 0 bases, with 9 bases sitting between them. The CDR3 loop is CASNPTLNTEAFF. DNA for the CDR3: TGTGCCAGCAACCCTACCTTGAACACTGAAGCTTTCTTT.